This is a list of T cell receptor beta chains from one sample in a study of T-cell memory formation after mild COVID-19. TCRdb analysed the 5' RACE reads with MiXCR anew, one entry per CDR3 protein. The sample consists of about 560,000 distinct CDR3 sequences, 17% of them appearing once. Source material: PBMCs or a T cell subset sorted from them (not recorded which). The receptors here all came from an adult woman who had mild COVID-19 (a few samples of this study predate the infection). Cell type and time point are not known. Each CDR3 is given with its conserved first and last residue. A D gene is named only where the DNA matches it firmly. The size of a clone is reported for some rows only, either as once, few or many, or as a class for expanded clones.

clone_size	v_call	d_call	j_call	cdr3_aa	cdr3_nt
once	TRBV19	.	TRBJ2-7	CASGRGGGSAEQYF	TGTGCCAGCGGCCGCGGAGGGGGGTCGGCCGAGCAGTACTTC
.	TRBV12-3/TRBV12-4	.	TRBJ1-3	CASSRLIWTQGPTGNTIYF	TGTGCCAGCAGTCGCCTTATTTGGACGCAGGGACCAACTGGAAACACCATATATTTT
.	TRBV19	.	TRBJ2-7	CASSPRAGGHYEQYF	TGTGCCAGTAGTCCAAGGGCAGGCGGGCACTACGAGCAGTACTTC
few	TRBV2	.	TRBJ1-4	CASSSTAGTNEKLFF	TGTGCCAGCAGCTCGACAGCCGGGACTAATGAAAAACTGTTTTTT
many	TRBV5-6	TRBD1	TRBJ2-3	CASSPDRGRTTDTQYF	TGTGCCAGCAGCCCCGACAGGGGTCGAACCACAGATACGCAGTATTTT
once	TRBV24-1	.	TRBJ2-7	CATSSGLQYEQYF	TGTGCCACCAGTTCGGGACTCCAGTACGAGCAGTACTTC
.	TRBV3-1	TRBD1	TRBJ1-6	CASSPGQNNSPLHF	TGTGCCAGCAGCCCGGGACAGAATAATTCACCCCTCCACTTT
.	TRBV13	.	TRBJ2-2	CATRKLSGELFF	TGTGCCACTAGGAAACTTTCCGGGGAGCTGTTTTTT
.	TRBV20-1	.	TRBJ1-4	CSAPVDAGEKLFF	TGCAGTGCCCCCGTGGATGCGGGCGAAAAACTGTTTTTT
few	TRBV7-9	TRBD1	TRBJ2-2	CASSKPTGPNTGELFF	TGTGCCAGCAGCAAACCGACAGGGCCGAACACCGGGGAGCTGTTTTTT
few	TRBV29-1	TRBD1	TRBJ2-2	CSVDWTGNTGELFF	TGCAGCGTTGATTGGACAGGGAACACCGGGGAGCTGTTTTTT
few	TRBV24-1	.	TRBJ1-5	CATSERTGGPQHF	TGTGCCACCAGTGAAAGGACGGGGGGGCCCCAGCATTTT
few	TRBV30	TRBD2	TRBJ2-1	CAWSGGGRGEQFF	TGTGCCTGGAGTGGGGGCGGGAGGGGTGAGCAGTTCTTC